This entry is about one T cell receptor beta chain. Its antigen is currently unknown. The data were taken from a study of T cell responses to AZD1222 COVID-19 vaccine. General study points: After two AZD1222 doses, spike-specific TCR breadth and depth rose versus day 0. Most donors were white British, females outnumbered males, and clonal diversity was possibly underestimated. Close to half of all spike-specific TCRs reportedly target regions of the variants that are unmutated.

This CDR3 is 16 amino acids long. J lost 4 bases, V lost 5 bases, and 10 bases had no gene match. CDR1 and CDR2 (germline): SGHTA, FQGNSA. Libraries were prepared by immunoSEQ multiplex PCR; TCRdb keeps only in-frame clonotypes and omits some of them. This sample has approximately 150,000 clones, with about nine tenths found just once. The sequences come from peripheral blood, collected on day 0 of AZD1222 vaccination. J is TRBJ2-7 and V is TRBV7-2; 11 bases align to TRBD2. The sequence came from an adult in good health. In DNA form, the CDR3 reads TGTGCCAGCAGCGCGGCCCTAGCGGGGGGTCGTTACGAGCAGTACTTC. This sequence encodes CASSAALAGGRYEQYF.